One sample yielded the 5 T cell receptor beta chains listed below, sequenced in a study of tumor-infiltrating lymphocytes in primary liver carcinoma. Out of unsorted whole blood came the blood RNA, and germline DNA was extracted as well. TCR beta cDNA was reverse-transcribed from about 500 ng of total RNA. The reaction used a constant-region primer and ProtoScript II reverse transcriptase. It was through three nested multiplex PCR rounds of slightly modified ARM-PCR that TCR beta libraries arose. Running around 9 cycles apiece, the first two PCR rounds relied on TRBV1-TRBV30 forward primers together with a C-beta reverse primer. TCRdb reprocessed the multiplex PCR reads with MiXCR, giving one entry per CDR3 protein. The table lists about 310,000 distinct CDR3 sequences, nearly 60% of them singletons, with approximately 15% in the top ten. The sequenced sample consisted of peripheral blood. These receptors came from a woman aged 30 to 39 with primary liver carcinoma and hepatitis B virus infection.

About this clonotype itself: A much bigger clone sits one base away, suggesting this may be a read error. CDR3 sequence: CARGGSYNEQLF. The CDR3 region has the DNA TGTGCACGCGGGGGGTCCTACAATGAGCAGCTCTTC. The chain links TRBV6-1 to TRBJ2-1; 8 bases fit TRBD2. This CDR3 spans 12 amino acids. Germline CDR1 reads MNHNS; CDR2 reads SASEGT.

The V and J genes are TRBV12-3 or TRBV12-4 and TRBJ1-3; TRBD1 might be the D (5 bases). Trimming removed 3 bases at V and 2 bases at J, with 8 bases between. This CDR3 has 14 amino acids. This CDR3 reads CASSFGGPGNTIYF. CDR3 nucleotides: TGTGCCAGCAGTTTCGGGGGTCCTGGAAACACCATATATTTT.

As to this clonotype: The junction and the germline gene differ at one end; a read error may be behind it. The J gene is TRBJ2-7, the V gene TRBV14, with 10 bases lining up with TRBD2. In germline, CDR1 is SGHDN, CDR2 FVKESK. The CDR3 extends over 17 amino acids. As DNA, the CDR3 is TGTGCCAGCAGCCTCGTTAGAACGGGGACTAGCGACTACGAGCATTACTTC. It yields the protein CASSLVRTGTSDYEHYF.

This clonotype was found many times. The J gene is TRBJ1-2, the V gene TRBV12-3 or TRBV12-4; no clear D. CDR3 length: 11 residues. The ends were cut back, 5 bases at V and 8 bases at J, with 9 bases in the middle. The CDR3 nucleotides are TGTGCCAGCAGTAAGATAAGGGGCTACACCTTC. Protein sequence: CASSKIRGYTF.

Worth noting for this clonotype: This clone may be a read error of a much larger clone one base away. CDR3 in amino acids: CASRTRTGNSPLHF. The CDR3 nucleotides read TGTGCCAGCAGGACCAGGACAGGGAATTCACCCCTCCACTTT. The V and J genes are TRBV12-3 or TRBV12-4 and TRBJ1-6, with 8 bases aligning to TRBD1. The trim removed 6 bases at V and 7 bases at J, leaving 5 bases unmatched. This CDR3 is built from 14 residues.